What follows are 13 T cell receptor beta chains derived from one specimen sequenced in a study of T cell responses to AZD1222 COVID-19 vaccine. Method: immunoSEQ multiplex PCR; TCRdb's copy keeps in-frame clones and lacks some. The table has 150,000 to 200,000 clones, about 87% seen once. The material was peripheral blood, obtained 28 days after the second dose of the MenACWY control vaccine. The receptor set was obtained from an adult who received the MenACWY meningococcal vaccine as a control.

The genes are TRBV6-5 and TRBJ1-3; D remains unclear. Germline CDR1 MNHEY, CDR2 SVGAGI. CDR3 length: 14 residues. V lost 0 bases to trimming and J lost 1 base, with 4 bases between them. The CDR3 reads CASSYSGSGNTIYF. CDR3 nucleotide sequence: TGTGCCAGCAGTTACTCGGGATCTGGAAACACCATATATTTT.

The chain carries TRBV6-5 and TRBJ1-5, with 9 bases matching TRBD1. This CDR3 is 14 amino acids long. Germline CDR1 reads MNHEY; CDR2 reads SVGAGI. After removal of 8 bases from V and 6 bases from J, the junction contained 8 bases not matched to a gene. DNA for the CDR3: TGTGCCAGCGGGGGACAGGGCCTAAGTCAGCCCCAGCATTTT. This sequence encodes CASGGQGLSQPQHF.

The J gene is TRBJ1-2, the V gene TRBV12-3 or TRBV12-4; D gene unclear. With 7 bases removed from V and 8 bases from J, the gap between germline ends came to 17 bases. The CDR3 has 13 residues. CDR3 DNA sequence: TGTGCCAGCACTCCCACCGCAATAAGCGGCTACACCTTC. Protein sequence: CASTPTAISGYTF.

This clone was seen a handful of times. This chain joins TRBV5-1 and TRBJ2-7; tentatively, D is TRBD1 (5 bases). CDR1 and CDR2 from the germline V gene are SGHRS and YFSETQ. The CDR3 extends over 11 amino acids. V was trimmed by 4 bases and J by 6 bases, leaving 8 bases between them. CDR3 protein: CASSGQGEQYF. CDR3 coding DNA: TGCGCCAGCAGCGGTCAGGGCGAGCAGTACTTC.

V usage is TRBV20-1 and J usage is TRBJ1-1; D ambiguous. Per germline, CDR1 DFQATT and CDR2 SNEGSKA (reference sequence). The CDR3 length is 11 residues. Trimming pared 4 bases from V and 1 base from J, leaving 4 bases between. The CDR3 DNA follows: TGCAGTGCTACACCGAACACTGAAGCTTTCTTT. Residues: CSATPNTEAFF.

This chain connects TRBV18 to TRBJ2-3, with D possibly being TRBD2 (5 bases). Germline V gene data show CDR1 as KGHSH and CDR2 as LQKENI. Trimming removed 3 bases at V and 3 bases at J, with 10 bases between. This CDR3 has 14 amino acids. The CDR3 reads CASSPARETDTQYF. The CDR3 DNA reads TGTGCCAGCTCACCCGCAAGGGAGACAGATACGCAGTATTTT.

CDR3 sequence: CASSLGLAGGEDEQYF. The CDR3 DNA reads TGTGCCAGCAGTTTAGGTCTAGCGGGAGGGGAGGACGAGCAGTACTTC. The V and J genes are TRBV28 and TRBJ2-7, with 12 bases matching TRBD2. The CDR3 loop spans 16 amino acids. The germline V gene encodes CDR1 MDHEN and CDR2 SYDVKM. V was clipped by 2 bases and J by 5 bases; unmatched bases: 7. Together with reference TRBV28 and TRBJ2-7, the CDR3 gives the full variable domain: DVKVTQSSRYLVKRTGEKVFLECVQDMDHENMFWYRQDPGLGLRLIYFSYDVKMKEKGDIPEGYSVSREKKERFSLILESASTNQTSMYLCASSLGLAGGEDEQYFGPGTRLTVT.

The J gene is TRBJ1-3, the V gene TRBV4-3; D is undetermined. V was trimmed by 3 bases and J by 0 bases, leaving 12 bases between them. Looked up from germline, CDR1 is LGHNA and CDR2 is YSLEER. This CDR3 is built from 16 residues. The CDR3 DNA follows: TGCGCCAGCAGCCAGACCCGCGAGGTCTCTGGAAACACCATATATTTT. Its protein product is CASSQTREVSGNTIYF.

The rearrangement links TRBV5-6 to TRBJ2-1; 7 bases are a match to TRBD2. Trimming at V came to 2 bases and at J to 5 bases, leaving 4 bases not matched to a gene. This CDR3 region has 14 residues. CDR1 is SGHDT, CDR2 YYEEEE, per germline. CDR3 nucleotide sequence: TGTGCCAGCAGCTTCCGACGGGGGGACAATGAGCAGTTCTTC. The encoded protein is CASSFRRGDNEQFF.

The rearrangement joins TRBV7-9 to TRBJ2-7; D ambiguous. Germline assignment: CDR1 SEHNR and CDR2 FQNEAQ (reference sequence). The V end lost 3 bases, the J end lost 0 bases, and 9 bases lay between the germline ends. This CDR3 is built from 14 residues. Written as DNA, the CDR3 is TGTGCCAGCAGCTTCCGGACGATCTCCTACGAGCAGTACTTC. This encodes CASSFRTISYEQYF.

This clone has only one observation. The rearrangement links TRBV14 to TRBJ2-1; no clear D gene. Looked up from germline, CDR1 is SGHDN and CDR2 is FVKESK. The germline V and J ends were trimmed by 0 bases and 1 base, with 10 bases remaining between them. The CDR3 is 16 amino acids. The CDR3 here is CASSQDWGRSYNEQFF. The CDR3 nucleotides are TGTGCCAGCAGCCAAGATTGGGGTAGGTCCTACAATGAGCAGTTCTTC.

This clone came up a few times. This rearrangement joins TRBV11-2 to TRBJ1-1, with 9 bases lining up with TRBD1. Germline V gene sequence: CDR1 SGHAT, CDR2 FQNNGV. V gave up 3 bases and J gave up 0 bases; unmatched junction bases: 5. The length of the CDR3 is 16 residues. The CDR3 protein is CASSFQTGGMNTEAFF. The CDR3, as DNA: TGTGCCAGCAGCTTCCAGACAGGGGGAATGAACACTGAAGCTTTCTTT. Full variable domain (rest looked up from reference TRBV11-2 and TRBJ1-1): EAGVAQSPRYKIIEKRQSVAFWCNPISGHATLYWYQQILGQGPKLLIQFQNNGVVDDSQLPKDRFSAERLKGVDSTLKIQPAKLEDSAVYLCASSFQTGGMNTEAFFGQGTRLTVV.

V and J are TRBV10-1 and TRBJ2-7, with D maybe TRBD1 (5 bases). The CDR3 length is 13 residues. Germline lookup yields CDR1 WNHNN and CDR2 SYGVQD (reference sequence). Trimming took off 4 bases at V and 4 bases at J, with 11 bases between the two ends. CDR3 sequence (DNA): TGCGCCAGCAGTGGGACACCGATATACGAGCAGTACTTC. Residues: CASSGTPIYEQYF.